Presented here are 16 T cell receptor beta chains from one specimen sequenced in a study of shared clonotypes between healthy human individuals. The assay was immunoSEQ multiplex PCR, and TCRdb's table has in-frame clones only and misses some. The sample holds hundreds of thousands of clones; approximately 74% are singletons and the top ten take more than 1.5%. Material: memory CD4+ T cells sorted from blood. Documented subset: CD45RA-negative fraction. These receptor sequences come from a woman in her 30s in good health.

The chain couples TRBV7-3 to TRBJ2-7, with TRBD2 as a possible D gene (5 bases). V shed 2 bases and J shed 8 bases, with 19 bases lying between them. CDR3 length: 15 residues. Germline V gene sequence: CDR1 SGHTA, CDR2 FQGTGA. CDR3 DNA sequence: TGTGCCAGCAGCTTATCAGGAGGTGTGGCGGATCAGCAGTACTTC. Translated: CASSLSGGVADQQYF.

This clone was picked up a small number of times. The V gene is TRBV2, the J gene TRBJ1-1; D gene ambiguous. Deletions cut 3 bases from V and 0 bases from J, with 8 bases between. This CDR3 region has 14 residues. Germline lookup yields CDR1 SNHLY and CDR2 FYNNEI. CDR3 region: CASSETLMNTEAFF. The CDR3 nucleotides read TGTGCCAGCAGTGAGACCCTCATGAACACTGAAGCTTTCTTT.

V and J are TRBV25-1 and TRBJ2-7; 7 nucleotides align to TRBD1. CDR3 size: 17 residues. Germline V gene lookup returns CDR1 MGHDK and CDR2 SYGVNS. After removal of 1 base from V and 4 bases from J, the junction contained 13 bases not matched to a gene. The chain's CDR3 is CASSESLHEGARYEQYF. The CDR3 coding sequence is TGTGCCAGCAGTGAATCCCTCCACGAGGGGGCGCGGTACGAGCAGTACTTC.

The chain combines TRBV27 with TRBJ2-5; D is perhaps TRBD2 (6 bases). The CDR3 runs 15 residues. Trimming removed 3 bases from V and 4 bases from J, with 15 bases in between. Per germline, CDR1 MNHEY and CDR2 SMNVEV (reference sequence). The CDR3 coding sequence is TGTGCCAGCAGTTTGTGGCCGGGGGTCCGAGAGACCCAGTACTTC. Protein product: CASSLWPGVRETQYF.

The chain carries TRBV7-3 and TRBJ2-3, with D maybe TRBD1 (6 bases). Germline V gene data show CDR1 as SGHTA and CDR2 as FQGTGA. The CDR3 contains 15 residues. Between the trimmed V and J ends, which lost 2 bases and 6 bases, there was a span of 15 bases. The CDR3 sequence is CASSLSGLQGDTQYF. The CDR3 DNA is TGTGCCAGCAGCTTATCGGGGCTCCAGGGGGATACGCAGTATTTT.

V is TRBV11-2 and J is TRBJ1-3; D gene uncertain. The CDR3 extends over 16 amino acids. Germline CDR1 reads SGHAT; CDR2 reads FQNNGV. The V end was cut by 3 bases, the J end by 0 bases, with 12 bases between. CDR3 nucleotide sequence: TGTGCCAGCAGCTTCAGACAAGCCAGCTCTGGAAACACCATATATTTT. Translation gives CASSFRQASSGNTIYF.

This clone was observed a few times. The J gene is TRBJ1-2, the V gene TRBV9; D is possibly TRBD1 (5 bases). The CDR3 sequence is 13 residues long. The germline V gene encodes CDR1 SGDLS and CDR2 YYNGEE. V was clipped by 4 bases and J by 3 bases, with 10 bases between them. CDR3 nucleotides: TGTGCCAGCAGCCCCGGGACTTACTATGGCTACACCTTC. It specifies CASSPGTYYGYTF.

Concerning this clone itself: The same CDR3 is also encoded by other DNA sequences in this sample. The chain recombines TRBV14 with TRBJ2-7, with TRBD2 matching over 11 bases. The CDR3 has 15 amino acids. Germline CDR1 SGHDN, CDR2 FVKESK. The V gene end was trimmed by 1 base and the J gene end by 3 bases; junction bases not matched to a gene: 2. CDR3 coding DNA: TGTGCCAGCAGCCAAGGACTAGCGGGGAGCTACGAGCAGTACTTC. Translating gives CASSQGLAGSYEQYF.

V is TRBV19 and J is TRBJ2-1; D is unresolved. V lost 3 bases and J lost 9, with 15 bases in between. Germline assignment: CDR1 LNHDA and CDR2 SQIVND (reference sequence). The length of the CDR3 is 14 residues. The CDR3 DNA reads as TGTGCCAGTAGTATTCCCCAGCAGCCTGGTGAGCAGTTCTTC. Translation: CASSIPQQPGEQFF.

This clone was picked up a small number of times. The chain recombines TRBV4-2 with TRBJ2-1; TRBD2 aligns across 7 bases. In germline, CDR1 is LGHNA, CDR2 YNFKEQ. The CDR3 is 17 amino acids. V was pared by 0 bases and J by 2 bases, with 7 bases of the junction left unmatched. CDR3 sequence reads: CASSQDGLADPYNEQFF. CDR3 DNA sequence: TGTGCCAGCAGCCAAGATGGTCTAGCGGACCCCTACAATGAGCAGTTCTTC.

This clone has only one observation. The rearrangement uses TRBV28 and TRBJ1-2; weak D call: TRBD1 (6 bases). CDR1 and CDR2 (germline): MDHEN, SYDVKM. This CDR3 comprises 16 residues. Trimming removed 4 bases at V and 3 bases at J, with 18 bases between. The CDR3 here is CASSSRGQSRYYGYTF. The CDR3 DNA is TGTGCCAGCAGTTCCCGCGGACAGAGTAGGTACTATGGCTACACCTTC.

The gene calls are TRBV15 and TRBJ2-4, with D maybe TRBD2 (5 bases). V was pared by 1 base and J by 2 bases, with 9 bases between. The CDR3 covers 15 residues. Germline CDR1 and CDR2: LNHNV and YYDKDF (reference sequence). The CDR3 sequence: CATSRGGPTKNIQYF. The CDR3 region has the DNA TGTGCCACCAGCAGAGGAGGGCCAACCAAAAACATTCAGTACTTC. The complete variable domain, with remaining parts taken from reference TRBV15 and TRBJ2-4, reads DAMVIQNPRYQVTQFGKPVTLSCSQTLNHNVMYWYQQKSSQAPKLLFHYYDKDFNNEADTPDNFQSRRPNTSFCFLDIRSPGLGDTAMYLCATSRGGPTKNIQYFGAGTRLSVL.

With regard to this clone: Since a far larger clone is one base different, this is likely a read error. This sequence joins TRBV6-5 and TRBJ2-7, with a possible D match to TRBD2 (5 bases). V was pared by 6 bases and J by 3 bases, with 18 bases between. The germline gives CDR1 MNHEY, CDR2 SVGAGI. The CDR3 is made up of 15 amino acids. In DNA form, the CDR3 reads TGTGCCAGCAGCTACCGGGCTAGCCCCTACTACGAGCAGTACTTC. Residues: CASSYRASPYYEQYF.

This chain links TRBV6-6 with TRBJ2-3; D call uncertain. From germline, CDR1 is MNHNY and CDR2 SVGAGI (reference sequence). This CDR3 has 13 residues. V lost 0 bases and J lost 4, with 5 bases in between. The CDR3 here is CASSYSPSDTQYF. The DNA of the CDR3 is TGTGCCAGCAGTTACTCGCCCTCAGATACGCAGTATTTT.

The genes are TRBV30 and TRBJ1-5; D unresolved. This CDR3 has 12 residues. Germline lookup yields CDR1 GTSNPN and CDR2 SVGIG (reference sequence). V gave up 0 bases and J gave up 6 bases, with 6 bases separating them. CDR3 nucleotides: TGTGCCTGGAGTGTAAAGGGTCAGCCCCAGCATTTT. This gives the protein CAWSVKGQPQHF. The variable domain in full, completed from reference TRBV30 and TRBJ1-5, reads SQTIHQWPATLVQPVGSPLSLECTVEGTSNPNLYWYRQAAGRGLQLLFYSVGIGQISSEVPQNLSASRPQDRQFILSSKKLLLSDSGFYLCAWSVKGQPQHFGDGTRLSIL.

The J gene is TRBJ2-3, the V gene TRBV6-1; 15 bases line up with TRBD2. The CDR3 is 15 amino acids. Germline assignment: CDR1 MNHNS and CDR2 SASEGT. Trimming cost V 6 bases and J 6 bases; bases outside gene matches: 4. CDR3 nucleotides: TGTGCCAGCAGAACTGGACTAGCGGGAGGGGATACGCAGTATTTT. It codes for CASRTGLAGGDTQYF.